This T cell receptor beta chain was sequenced during a study of blood T cell repertoires in COVID-19 (dated by TCRdb to 2020 to 2021). Background for the entire study: Samples from collaborators originated in the United States, Italy and Spain and spanned both the acute and convalescent phases of COVID-19. The material from the prospective study consisted of cDNA or gDNA derived from T cells, B-cell-depleted T cells, or PBMCs. Subjects who had been exposed to COVID-19, were actively infected with it, or had recovered from it provided the deeply sampled blood TCRbeta repertoires that made up the dataset. A freely available public database, intended as a resource for researchers studying the immune response to SARS-CoV-2, is where the repertoires were released. Samples came from the ongoing ImmuneRACE study (first 160 participants) plus 1,254 subjects from 6 global collaborators. Sample metadata almost always included a de-identified subject ID, COVID-19 status, age in years and sex. HLA class I and class II types, where available, came from metadata supplied by the sample provider rather than from assay-based typing. Paper-wide results and their limitations: The quantity of clinical and demographic metadata differed by source and by participant and was supplied without curation.

Trimming at the junction amounts to 5 bases on V and 5 bases on J, and the germline ends lie 12 bases apart. Based on the germline V gene (reference sequence), the CDR1 and CDR2 sequences are SEHNR and FQNEAQ. Including cysteine and phenylalanine, the CDR3 has 13 amino acids. CDR3 DNA only is kept here, 39 bases in frame from base 1. TCRbeta CDR3 regions were amplified from genomic DNA by means of the immunoSEQ Assay, a bias-controlled multiplex PCR. As for how the authors treated the data: The number of nucleated cells in each sample was estimated by amplification of reference gene primers within the assay. Sequence reads were collapsed and filtered to measure the absolute abundance of every unique TCRbeta CDR3 rearrangement. For each sample, productive Simpson clonality was calculated as the square root of Simpson's diversity index across productive rearrangements. Sourced from immuneACCESS, this table was stored by TCRdb with only in-frame sequences that have V and J called. A share of the clones is absent; for the studies checked, an unresolved V gene accounts for under half, and the remainder has no known explanation. The DNA was the basis for D and trimming; V, J and clone size are from that table. The sample data list 140,000 to 150,000 clones, and 80% to 85% of these were observed just once. The ten largest clones capture less than 9% of the sample.

At one collaborating source in Seattle, patients were enrolled during active infection and were followed longitudinally through the course of disease. Each collaborating institution followed its own protocols to collect whole blood in K2EDTA tubes. For TCRbeta analysis, collaborator samples were shipped as frozen whole blood, as isolated PBMCs, or as DNA extracted from either sample type. Points on this clone: Its antigen is still unknown. Base-call qualities are not available, and no considerably larger clone is one nucleotide away.

Sequencing was carried out using peripheral blood. The receptor was derived from a man younger than 40 with COVID-19, enrolled during active disease. The receptor chain draws on TRBV7-9 and TRBJ1-1, and TRBD1 may be the D gene, going by 6 matching bases. At the DNA level, the sequence is TGTGCCAGCAGCAGAGAGGGGGGGACTGAAGCTTTCTTT. This gives the protein CASSREGGTEAFF.